The 29 T cell receptor beta chains presented below share a single source sample, sequenced in a study of shared clonotypes between healthy human individuals. Produced via immunoSEQ multiplex PCR; TCRdb's table is partial and in-frame only. In the table there are around 330,000 clones, around 72% of which are singletons. What was sequenced was memory CD4+ T cells sorted from blood. The subset: CD45RA-negative fraction. These receptors all come from a man aged 30-40 years in good health.

Points on this clone: One junction end disagrees with the germline gene, perhaps due to a read error. V usage is TRBV7-3 and J usage is TRBJ2-5; 7 bases align to TRBD1. This CDR3 contains 14 residues. Germline V gene sequence: CDR1 SGHTA, CDR2 FQGTGA. CDR3 nucleotides: TGTGCCAGCAGCGTAACAGGGGCCAAAGAGACCCAGTACTTC. Its protein is CASSVTGAKETQYF.

J is TRBJ1-2 and V is TRBV7-9; D not certain. Germline V CDR1 and CDR2: SEHNR, FQNEAQ (reference sequence). The CDR3 totals 11 residues. V gave up 1 base and J gave up 8 bases, with 5 bases separating them. The CDR3, as DNA: TGTGCCAGCAGCTTAGGGATCGGCTACACCTTC. This sequence encodes CASSLGIGYTF.

The CDR3 sequence: CASSDASGSYNEQFF. Here the CDR3 DNA reads TGTGCCAGCAGTGACGCGAGCGGGAGTTACAATGAGCAGTTCTTC. The V and J genes are TRBV6-4 and TRBJ2-1, with 8 bases lining up with TRBD2. CDR3 length equals 15 residues. Germline CDR1 reads MRHNA; CDR2 reads SNTAGT. V shed 2 bases, J shed 4 bases, and the junction held 4 bases outside the gene matches.

The chain is built from TRBV28 and TRBJ2-7; 10 nucleotides agree with TRBD1. V dropped 8 bases and J dropped 4; count of bases not matched to a gene: 11. This CDR3 spans 15 amino acids. Germline values: CDR1 MDHEN, CDR2 SYDVKM. CDR3 DNA sequence: TGTGCCAGCGCCGCCATCCGGGACAGGGGTTACGAGCAGTACTTC. It specifies CASAAIRDRGYEQYF.

J is TRBJ1-3 and V is TRBV11-2; D is unresolved. V lost 4 bases, J lost 9 bases, and 7 bases lay in between. Germline V gene data show CDR1 as SGHAT and CDR2 as FQNNGV. The CDR3 has 11 residues. This CDR3 reads CASSSRTTIYF. The CDR3, as DNA: TGTGCCAGCAGCTCCCGAACCACCATATATTTT. The whole variable domain, filled in from reference TRBV11-2 and TRBJ1-3, reads EAGVAQSPRYKIIEKRQSVAFWCNPISGHATLYWYQQILGQGPKLLIQFQNNGVVDDSQLPKDRFSAERLKGVDSTLKIQPAKLEDSAVYLCASSSRTTIYFGEGSWLTVV.

The rearrangement links TRBV7-6 to TRBJ1-4, with D perhaps TRBD1 (6 bases). The V end lost 5 bases, the J end lost 7 bases, and 11 bases lay between the germline ends. The length of the CDR3 is 13 residues. Looked up from germline, CDR1 is SGHVS and CDR2 is FNYEAQ. The CDR3, as DNA: TGTGCCAGCAGCGGGCGGACAGCTGAAAAACTGTTTTTT. Its protein is CASSGRTAEKLFF.

The V gene is TRBV7-2, the J gene TRBJ2-7; D is perhaps TRBD1 (6 bases). The V end was cut by 5 bases, the J end by 11 bases, with 22 bases between. This CDR3 has 14 residues. Germline assignment: CDR1 SGHTA and CDR2 FQGNSA. CDR3 DNA sequence: TGTGCCAGCAGCCCCGGACAGAGGGAAATTCGAAAGTACTTC. This sequence encodes CASSPGQREIRKYF.

The rearrangement uses TRBV30 and TRBJ1-2; 7 positions agree with TRBD1. J was trimmed by 4 bases and V by 7 bases; bases with no gene match: 6. This CDR3 has 12 residues. Per germline, CDR1 GTSNPN and CDR2 SVGIG (reference sequence). Here the CDR3 DNA reads TGTGCCTACCGACAGGGTGGCTATGGCTACACCTTC. Encoded protein: CAYRQGGYGYTF.

The chain is built from TRBV7-2 and TRBJ2-7; D is unresolved. CDR3 size: 16 residues. The germline CDR1 and CDR2 sequences are SGHTA and FQGNSA. V lost 4 bases to trimming and J lost 2 bases, with 18 bases between them. The CDR3 DNA is TGTGCCAGCAGCTCTGTTCTAGGGCATACCACCTACGAGCAGTACTTC. Translation gives CASSSVLGHTTYEQYF.

Remarks on this clone: This may come from a read error, since a much larger clone is one base off. This CDR3 is also generated by other DNA sequences in the sample. The chain has TRBV28 and TRBJ1-1; D gene unclear. This CDR3 region has 13 residues. Germline V lookup: CDR1 MDHEN, CDR2 SYDVKM. The ends were cut back, 2 bases at V and 1 base at J, with 5 bases in the middle. CDR3 nucleotide sequence: TGTGCCAGCAGTTTACTGGGGAACACTGAAGCTTTCTTT. Encoded protein: CASSLLGNTEAFF.

This clone appeared a few times. The chain employs TRBV7-6 and TRBJ2-2, with TRBD1 as a possible D gene (6 bases). In germline, CDR1 is SGHVS, CDR2 FNYEAQ. Between the trimmed V and J ends, which lost 5 bases and 0 bases, there was a span of 13 bases. This CDR3 is 16 amino acids long. The CDR3 is CASSHRNRANTGELFF. The CDR3 bases are TGTGCCAGCAGCCATAGGAACAGGGCGAACACCGGGGAGCTGTTTTTT.

J is TRBJ2-1 and V is TRBV6-5, with D tentatively TRBD1 (5 bases). From germline, CDR1 is MNHEY and CDR2 SVGAGI. Trimming removed 1 base at V and 9 bases at J, with 7 bases between. This CDR3 spans 12 amino acids. The CDR3 here is CASSYWQGEQFF. The CDR3 coding sequence is TGTGCCAGCAGTTACTGGCAGGGTGAGCAGTTCTTC.

This clone appeared a few times. The chain carries TRBV18 and TRBJ1-1, with D uncertain. The V end was cut by 7 bases, the J end by 0 bases, with 3 bases between. Germline values: CDR1 KGHSH, CDR2 LQKENI. The CDR3 sequence is 11 residues long. The CDR3: CASFMNTEAFF. Here the CDR3 DNA reads TGTGCCAGCTTCATGAACACTGAAGCTTTCTTT.

The chain is built from TRBV16 and TRBJ1-1, with 7 bases fitting TRBD1. The CDR3 contains 15 residues. In germline, CDR1 is KGHSY, CDR2 FQNENV. V shed 2 bases, J shed 5 bases, and the junction held 8 bases outside the gene matches. CDR3 sequence reads: CASSQNRGGGTEAFF. DNA of the CDR3: TGTGCCAGCAGCCAAAACAGGGGTGGGGGTACTGAAGCTTTCTTT.

This clone is medium-sized (0.01 to 0.1%) in the sample. The rearrangement uses TRBV19 and TRBJ2-5; TRBD2 aligns across 9 bases. Germline CDR1 LNHDA, CDR2 SQIVND (reference sequence). J lost 4 bases, V lost 6 bases, and 0 bases had no gene match. The CDR3 extends over 12 amino acids. CDR3 sequence (DNA): TGTGCCAGTAGACTAGCGGGAGAGACCCAGTACTTC. This encodes CASRLAGETQYF.

This clone was seen a single time. V is TRBV10-2 and J is TRBJ2-7; D not resolved. This CDR3 region has 14 residues. Trimming removed 6 bases at V and 3 bases at J, with 15 bases between. Germline V gives CDR1 WSHSY, CDR2 SAAADI. CDR3 sequence: CASRHYPTNYEQYF. The DNA of the CDR3 is TGCGCCAGCAGACACTACCCGACCAACTACGAGCAGTACTTC.

The chain recombines TRBV5-1 with TRBJ2-3, with D uncertain. The CDR3 is made up of 15 amino acids. Trimming stripped 7 bases from V and 4 bases from J, with 19 bases between. Germline lookup yields CDR1 SGHRS and CDR2 YFSETQ. The CDR3 protein is CASARNIPQADTQYF. The CDR3 DNA follows: TGCGCCAGCGCGAGGAACATACCCCAGGCAGATACGCAGTATTTT. Filled out from reference TRBV5-1 and TRBJ2-3, the complete variable domain reads KAGVTQTPRYLIKTRGQQVTLSCSPISGHRSVSWYQQTPGQGLQFLFEYFSETQRNKGNFPGRFSGRQFSNSRSEMNVSTLELGDSALYLCASARNIPQADTQYFGPGTRLTVL.

This clone showed up just a few times. Additional DNA sequences in this sample encode the identical CDR3. The genes are TRBV5-1 and TRBJ1-2; 8 bases map to TRBD1. V lost 0 bases and J lost 2; bases outside the gene matches: 0. This CDR3 is built from 14 residues. CDR1 and CDR2 from the germline V gene are SGHRS and YFSETQ. The chain's CDR3 is CASSLGQGNYGYTF. The CDR3 DNA sequence: TGCGCCAGCAGCTTGGGACAGGGGAACTATGGCTACACCTTC.

V gene TRBV7-2 combines with J gene TRBJ2-7; TRBD2 matches at 13 bases. CDR1 is SGHTA and CDR2 is FQGNSA in the germline V gene. This CDR3 spans 17 amino acids. J gave up 0 bases and V 7 bases, and 9 bases lay outside the gene matches. The CDR3 loop reads CASTGTRTSGSSYEQYF. The CDR3 coding sequence is TGTGCCAGCACTGGGACTCGGACTAGCGGGAGCTCCTACGAGCAGTACTTC.

This chain links TRBV2 with TRBJ1-2; 9 nucleotides line up with TRBD1. The CDR3 runs 15 residues. The V segment lost 3 bases and the J segment 4 bases; nucleotides outside the gene matches: 6. In germline, CDR1 is SNHLY, CDR2 FYNNEI. Here the CDR3 DNA reads TGTGCCAGCAGTGAGCGGACAGGGGTTTTCTATGGCTACACCTTC. Protein product: CASSERTGVFYGYTF. The entire variable domain, with the rest obtained from reference TRBV2 and TRBJ1-2, is as follows: EPEVTQTPSHQVTQMGQEVILRCVPISNHLYFYWYRQILGQKVEFLVSFYNNEISEKSEIFDDQFSVERPDGSNFTLKIRSTKLEDSAMYFCASSERTGVFYGYTFGSGTRLTVV.

This clone was seen only once. The chain carries TRBV27 and TRBJ2-3, with D hard to call. CDR1 and CDR2 (germline): MNHEY, SMNVEV (reference sequence). The CDR3 runs to 14 residues. Trimming removed 5 bases from V and 0 bases from J, with 9 bases in between. In DNA, the CDR3 is TGTGCCAGCAGTCAAAGGATAAGCACAGATACGCAGTATTTT. Protein sequence: CASSQRISTDTQYF.

The chain combines TRBV10-2 with TRBJ2-5; 9 bases match TRBD2. This CDR3 has 19 amino acids. Per germline, CDR1 WSHSY and CDR2 SAAADI. J gave up 1 base and V 0 bases, and 12 bases lay outside the gene matches. The CDR3 region is CASSESTRGLAGPQETQYF. Written as DNA, the CDR3 is TGCGCCAGCAGTGAGTCGACCCGGGGGCTAGCGGGACCCCAAGAGACCCAGTACTTC.

This clone was seen a single time. The CDR3 region is CASSPRGPNTGELFF. The CDR3 nucleotides read TGTGCCAGCTCACCACGCGGCCCGAACACCGGGGAGCTGTTTTTT. The chain joins TRBV18 to TRBJ2-2; D is unresolved. V shed 1 base and J shed 0 bases, with 6 bases lying between them. Germline loops: CDR1 KGHSH, CDR2 LQKENI. This CDR3 spans 15 amino acids. The full variable domain, its missing parts supplied by reference TRBV18 and TRBJ2-2, is NAGVMQNPRHLVRRRGQEARLRCSPMKGHSHVYWYRQLPEEGLKFMVYLQKENIIDESGMPKERFSAEFPKEGPSILRIQQVVRGDSAAYFCASSPRGPNTGELFFGEGSRLTVL.

The CDR3 DNA sequence: TGTGCCAGCAGCTTAGAAGGCCTTAAAATCTATGGCTACACCTTC. This codes for CASSLEGLKIYGYTF. The chain joins TRBV7-2 to TRBJ1-2; D uncertain. Deletions cut 1 base from V and 4 bases from J, with 13 bases between. The CDR3 has 15 residues. The germline CDR1 and CDR2 sequences are SGHTA and FQGNSA.

This clone was detected only a few times. V usage is TRBV5-8 and J usage is TRBJ2-5, with D perhaps matching TRBD1 or TRBD2 (6 bases each). CDR1 is SGHTS, CDR2 YDEGEE, per germline. Trimming shortened V by 0 bases and J by 5 bases, and 17 bases separated the two germline ends. This CDR3 has 16 amino acids. CDR3 protein: CASSLERRGSLETQYF. Here the CDR3 DNA reads TGTGCCAGCAGCTTGGAAAGGAGGGGGTCTCTGGAGACCCAGTACTTC.

V is TRBV28 and J is TRBJ1-5; TRBD1 agrees at 7 bases. The CDR3 extends over 15 amino acids. Germline V lookup: CDR1 MDHEN, CDR2 SYDVKM. V was clipped by 3 bases and J by 3 bases; unmatched bases: 5. CDR3 region: CASSLQQGNNQPQHF. CDR3 DNA sequence: TGTGCCAGCAGTTTGCAACAGGGGAACAATCAGCCCCAGCATTTT.

V and J are TRBV7-9 and TRBJ2-5, with TRBD1 matching over 7 bases. V shed 2 bases and J 2 bases; nucleotides not matched to a gene: 5. This CDR3 has 15 amino acids. Per the germline V gene, CDR1 is SEHNR and CDR2 is FQNEAQ (reference sequence). CDR3 in amino acids: CASSLTNRGQETQYF. CDR3 sequence (DNA): TGTGCCAGCAGCTTAACTAACAGGGGACAAGAGACCCAGTACTTC.

The gene calls are TRBV28 and TRBJ1-1, with D tentatively TRBD1 (5 bases). With 3 bases removed from V and 6 bases from J, the gap between germline ends came to 14 bases. The CDR3 totals 14 residues. The germline CDR1 and CDR2 sequences are MDHEN and SYDVKM. The CDR3 DNA follows: TGTGCCAGCAGTTTTGAGGGGAATCGGCCTGAAGCTTTCTTT. Its translation: CASSFEGNRPEAFF. Using reference TRBV28 and TRBJ1-1 for the parts outside the CDR3, the full variable domain is DVKVTQSSRYLVKRTGEKVFLECVQDMDHENMFWYRQDPGLGLRLIYFSYDVKMKEKGDIPEGYSVSREKKERFSLILESASTNQTSMYLCASSFEGNRPEAFFGQGTRLTVV.

The CDR3 DNA reads TGTGCCAGCAGCTTAGGTTGGGGGCGCCGGAACGAGCAGTACTTC. This encodes CASSLGWGRRNEQYF. The rearrangement links TRBV7-9 to TRBJ2-7; D is perhaps TRBD1 (6 bases). Trimming left V 1 base short and J 5 bases short, with 15 bases between. Per germline, CDR1 SEHNR and CDR2 FQNEAQ (reference sequence). There are 15 residues in the CDR3. The whole variable domain, remainder taken from reference TRBV7-9 and TRBJ2-7, is DTGVSQNPRHKITKRGQNVTFRCDPISEHNRLYWYRQTLGQGPEFLTYFQNEAQLEKSRLLSDRFSAERPKGSFSTLEIQRTEQGDSAMYLCASSLGWGRRNEQYFGPGTRLTVT.